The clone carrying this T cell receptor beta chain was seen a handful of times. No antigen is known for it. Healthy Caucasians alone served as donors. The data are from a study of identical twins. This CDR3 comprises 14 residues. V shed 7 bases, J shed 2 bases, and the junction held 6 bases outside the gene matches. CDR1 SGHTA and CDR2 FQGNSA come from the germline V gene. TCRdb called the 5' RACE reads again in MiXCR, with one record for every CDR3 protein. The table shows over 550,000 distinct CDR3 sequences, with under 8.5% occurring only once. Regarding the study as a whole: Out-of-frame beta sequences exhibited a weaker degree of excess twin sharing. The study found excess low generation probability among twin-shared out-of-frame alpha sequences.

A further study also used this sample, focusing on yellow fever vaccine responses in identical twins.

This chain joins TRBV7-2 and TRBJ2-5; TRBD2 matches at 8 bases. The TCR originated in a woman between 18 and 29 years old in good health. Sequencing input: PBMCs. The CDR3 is CASTTGGRQETQYF. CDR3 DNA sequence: TGTGCCAGCACAACGGGGGGGCGGCAAGAGACCCAGTACTTC.